Listed here is a single T cell receptor (beta chain). V dropped 5 bases and J dropped 4 bases, with 12 bases sitting between them. The germline V gene encodes CDR1 MNHEY and CDR2 SVGAGI. This CDR3 is built from 13 residues. TCR beta chains were sequenced at survey level with immunoSEQ. Assay: immunoSEQ multiplex PCR; the TCRdb copy retains only in-frame clones and omits some. The data show roughly 68,000 clones, about 94% seen once. The rearrangement joins TRBV6-5 to TRBJ2-7, with D maybe TRBD1 (5 bases). Sequenced material: PBMCs. The sequence came from a man in his forties or fifties with rheumatoid arthritis. CDR3 DNA sequence: TGTGCCAGCAGTCAGGTACAGGATTACGAGCAGTACTTC. This gives the protein CASSQVQDYEQYF.